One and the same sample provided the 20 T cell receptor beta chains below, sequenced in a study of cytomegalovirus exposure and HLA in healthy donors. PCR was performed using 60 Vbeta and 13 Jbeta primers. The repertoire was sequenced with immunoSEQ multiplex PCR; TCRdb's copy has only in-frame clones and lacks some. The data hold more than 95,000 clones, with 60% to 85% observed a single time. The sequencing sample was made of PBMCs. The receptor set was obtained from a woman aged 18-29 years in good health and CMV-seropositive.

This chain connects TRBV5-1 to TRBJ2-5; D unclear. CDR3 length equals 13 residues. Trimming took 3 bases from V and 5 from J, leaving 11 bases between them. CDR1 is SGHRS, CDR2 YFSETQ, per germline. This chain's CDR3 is CASSSPGAETQYF. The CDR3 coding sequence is TGCGCCAGCAGCTCTCCCGGAGCGGAGACCCAGTACTTC.

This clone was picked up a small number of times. The CDR3 loop is CASSQVTGPNSPLHF. The DNA for the CDR3 is TGCGCCAGCAGCCAAGTGACAGGTCCGAATTCACCCCTCCACTTT. This chain connects TRBV4-1 to TRBJ1-6; possibly TRBD1 for D (6 bases). Per germline, CDR1 MGHRA and CDR2 YSYEKL. The CDR3 totals 15 residues. V was clipped by 1 base and J by 7 bases, with 11 bases between them.

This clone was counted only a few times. CDR3 protein: CASGLGGSSYEQYF. As DNA, the CDR3 is TGCGCCAGCGGGTTAGGCGGGAGCTCCTACGAGCAGTACTTC. V and J are TRBV10-2 and TRBJ2-7, with TRBD2 matching 7 bases. V trimming: 8 bases; J trimming: 0 bases; junction bases outside the gene matches: 7. CDR3 length: 14 residues. Per germline, CDR1 WSHSY and CDR2 SAAADI.

CDR3 DNA sequence: TGTGCCATCAGTGAGTCTACAGGGACCTACAATGAGCAGTTCTTC. Amino acids: CAISESTGTYNEQFF. V and J are TRBV10-3 and TRBJ2-1; TRBD1 is a possible D gene (6 bases). The V end was cut by 0 bases, the J end by 2 bases, with 8 bases between. The CDR3 loop spans 15 amino acids. Germline V CDR1 and CDR2: ENHRY, SYGVKD.

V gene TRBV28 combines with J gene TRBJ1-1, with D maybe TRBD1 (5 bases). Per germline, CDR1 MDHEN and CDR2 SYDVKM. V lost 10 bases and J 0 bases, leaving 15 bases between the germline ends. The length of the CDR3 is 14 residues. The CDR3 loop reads CATKTGGVNTEAFF. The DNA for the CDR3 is TGTGCCACCAAAACAGGTGGCGTGAACACTGAAGCTTTCTTT.

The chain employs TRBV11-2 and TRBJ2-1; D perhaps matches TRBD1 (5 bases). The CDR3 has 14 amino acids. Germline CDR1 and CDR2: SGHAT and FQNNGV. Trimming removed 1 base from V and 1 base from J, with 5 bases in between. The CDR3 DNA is TGTGCCAGCAGCTTAGGACAGTCCTACAATGAGCAGTTCTTC. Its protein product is CASSLGQSYNEQFF.

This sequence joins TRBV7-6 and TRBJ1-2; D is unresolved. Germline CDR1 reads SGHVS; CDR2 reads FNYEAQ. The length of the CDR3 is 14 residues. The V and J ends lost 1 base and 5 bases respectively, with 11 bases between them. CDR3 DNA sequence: TGTGCCAGCAGCTTAGGCGGGGTGGGATATGGCTACACCTTC. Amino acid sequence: CASSLGGVGYGYTF. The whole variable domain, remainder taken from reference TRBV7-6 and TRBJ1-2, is GAGVSQSPRYKVTKRGQDVALRCDPISGHVSLYWYRQALGQGPEFLTYFNYEAQQDKSGLPNDRFSAERPEGSISTLTIQRTEQRDSAMYRCASSLGGVGYGYTFGSGTRLTVV.

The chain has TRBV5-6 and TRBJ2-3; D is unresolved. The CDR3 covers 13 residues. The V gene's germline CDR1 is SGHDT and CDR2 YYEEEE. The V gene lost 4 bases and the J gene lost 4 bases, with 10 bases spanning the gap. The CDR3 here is CASSVSSADTQYF. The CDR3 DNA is TGTGCCAGCAGCGTAAGCTCGGCAGATACGCAGTATTTT.

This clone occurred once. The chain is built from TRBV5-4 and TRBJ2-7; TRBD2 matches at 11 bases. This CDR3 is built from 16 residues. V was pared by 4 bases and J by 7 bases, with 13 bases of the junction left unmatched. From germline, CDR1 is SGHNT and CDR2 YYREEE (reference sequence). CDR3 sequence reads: CASSDTGTSGFREQYF. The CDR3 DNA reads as TGTGCCAGCAGCGACACCGGGACTAGCGGTTTTCGGGAGCAGTACTTC.

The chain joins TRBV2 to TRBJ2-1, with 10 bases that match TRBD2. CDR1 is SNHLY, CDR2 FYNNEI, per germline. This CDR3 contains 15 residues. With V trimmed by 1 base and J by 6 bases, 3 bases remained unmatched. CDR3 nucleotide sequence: TGTGCCAGCAGTGAAGGGGTAGCGGGAGGCAATGAGCAGTTCTTC. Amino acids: CASSEGVAGGNEQFF.

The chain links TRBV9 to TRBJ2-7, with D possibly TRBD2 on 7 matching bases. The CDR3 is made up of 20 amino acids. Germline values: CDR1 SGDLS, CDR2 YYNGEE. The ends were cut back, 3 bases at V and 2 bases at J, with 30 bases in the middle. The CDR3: CASSERMEGDAGVNPYEQYF. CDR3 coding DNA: TGTGCCAGCAGCGAGCGTATGGAGGGGGACGCGGGAGTGAACCCCTACGAGCAGTACTTC.

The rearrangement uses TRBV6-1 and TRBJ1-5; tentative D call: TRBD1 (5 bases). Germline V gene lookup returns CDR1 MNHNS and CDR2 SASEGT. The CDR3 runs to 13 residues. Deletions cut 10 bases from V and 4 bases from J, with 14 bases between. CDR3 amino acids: CAIQVAFNQPQHF. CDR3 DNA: TGTGCCATACAGGTTGCTTTTAATCAGCCCCAGCATTTT.

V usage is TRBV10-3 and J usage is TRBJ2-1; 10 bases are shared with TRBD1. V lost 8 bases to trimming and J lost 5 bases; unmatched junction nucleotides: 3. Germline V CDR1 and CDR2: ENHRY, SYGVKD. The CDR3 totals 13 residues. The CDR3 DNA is TGTGCCATCCGGACAGGGGGGAACAATGAGCAGTTCTTC. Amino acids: CAIRTGGNNEQFF.

CDR3 DNA sequence: TGTGCCAGCAGCACCACAGACAGGGGCTCCTATGGCTACACCTTC. It specifies CASSTTDRGSYGYTF. The V and J genes are TRBV11-2 and TRBJ1-2; the match to TRBD1 covers 8 bases. The germline gives CDR1 SGHAT, CDR2 FQNNGV. With V trimmed by 5 bases and J by 4 bases, 9 bases remained unmatched. The CDR3 contains 15 residues.

The CDR3 DNA follows: TGTGCCTGGACGCGGGAGACTGAGACCCAGTACTTC. Translating it yields CAWTRETETQYF. The rearrangement uses TRBV30 and TRBJ2-5, with 7 bases aligning to TRBD2. V shed 4 bases and J 5 bases; nucleotides not matched to a gene: 4. The CDR3 has 12 residues. Germline V CDR1 and CDR2: GTSNPN, SVGIG (reference sequence).

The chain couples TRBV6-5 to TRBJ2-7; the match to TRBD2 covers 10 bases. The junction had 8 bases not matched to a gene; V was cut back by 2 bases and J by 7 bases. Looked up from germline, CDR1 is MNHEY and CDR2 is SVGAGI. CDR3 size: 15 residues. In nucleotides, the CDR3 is TGTGCCAGCAGTTACAGTCTAGCGGGAGTAAGTGAGCAGTACTTC. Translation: CASSYSLAGVSEQYF.

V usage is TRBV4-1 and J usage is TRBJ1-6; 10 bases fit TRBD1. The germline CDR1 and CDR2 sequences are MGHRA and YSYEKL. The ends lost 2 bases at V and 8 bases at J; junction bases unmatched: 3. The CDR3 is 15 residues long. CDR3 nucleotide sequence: TGCGCCAGCAGCCAATGGACAGGGGGGGATTCACCCCTCCACTTT. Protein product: CASSQWTGGDSPLHF.

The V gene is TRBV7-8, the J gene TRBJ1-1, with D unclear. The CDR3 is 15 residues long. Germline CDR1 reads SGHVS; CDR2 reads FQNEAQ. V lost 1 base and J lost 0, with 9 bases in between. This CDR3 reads CASSLVPGMNTEAFF. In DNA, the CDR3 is TGTGCCAGCAGCTTAGTTCCCGGGATGAACACTGAAGCTTTCTTT.

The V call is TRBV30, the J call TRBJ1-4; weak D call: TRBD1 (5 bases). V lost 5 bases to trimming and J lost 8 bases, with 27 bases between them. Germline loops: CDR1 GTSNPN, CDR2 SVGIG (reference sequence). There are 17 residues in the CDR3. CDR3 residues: CAWCMRGSLPGREKLFF. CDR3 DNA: TGTGCCTGGTGCATGAGAGGGTCCCTGCCAGGGAGGGAAAAACTGTTTTTT.

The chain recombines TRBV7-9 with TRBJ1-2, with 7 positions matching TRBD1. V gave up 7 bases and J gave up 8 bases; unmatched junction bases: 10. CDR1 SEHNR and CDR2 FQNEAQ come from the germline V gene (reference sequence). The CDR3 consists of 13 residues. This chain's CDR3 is CASTWGRDSGYTF. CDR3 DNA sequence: TGTGCCAGCACTTGGGGCAGGGACAGCGGCTACACCTTC.